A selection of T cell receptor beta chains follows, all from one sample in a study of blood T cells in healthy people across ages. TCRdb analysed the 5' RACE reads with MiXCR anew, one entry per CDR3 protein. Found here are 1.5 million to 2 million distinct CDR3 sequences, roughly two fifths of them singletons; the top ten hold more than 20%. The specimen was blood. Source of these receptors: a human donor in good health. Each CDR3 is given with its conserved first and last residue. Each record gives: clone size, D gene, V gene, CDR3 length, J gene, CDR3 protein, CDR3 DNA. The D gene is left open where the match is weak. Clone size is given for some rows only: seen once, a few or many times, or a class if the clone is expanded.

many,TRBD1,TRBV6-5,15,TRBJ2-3,CASARGQGLSNTQYF,TGTGCCAGTGCCCGGGGACAGGGGCTTTCTAATACGCAGTATTTT
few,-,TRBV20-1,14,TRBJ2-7,CSARIAGESYEQYF,TGCAGTGCTAGGATTGCAGGGGAATCCTACGAGCAGTACTTC
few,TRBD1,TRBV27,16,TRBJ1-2,CASSLSPDREDGGYTF,TGTGCCAGCAGTTTATCACCGGACAGGGAGGACGGTGGCTACACCTTC
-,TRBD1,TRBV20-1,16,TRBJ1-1,CSASRQGASRYTEAFF,TGCAGTGCTAGTAGACAGGGCGCAAGTAGGTACACTGAAGCTTTCTTT
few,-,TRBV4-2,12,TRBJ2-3,CASSGSGDTQYF,TGTGCCAGCAGCGGGAGCGGAGATACGCAGTATTTT
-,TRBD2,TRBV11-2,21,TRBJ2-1,CASSFKTGTSGPYGRYNEQFF,TGTGCCAGCAGCTTTAAAACCGGGACTAGCGGGCCATACGGGAGGTACAATGAGCAGTTCTTC
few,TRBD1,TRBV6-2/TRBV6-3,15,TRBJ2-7,CASSYSDRGPYEQYF,TGTGCCAGCAGTTACTCCGACAGGGGACCCTACGAGCAGTACTTC
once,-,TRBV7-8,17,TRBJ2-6,CASTRAGDSSGANVLTF,TGTGCCAGCACCCGTGCAGGGGACTCCTCTGGGGCCAACGTCCTGACTTTC
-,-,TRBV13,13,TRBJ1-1,CASSPRVRAEAFF,TGTGCCAGCAGCCCCAGGGTGCGTGCTGAAGCTTTCTTT
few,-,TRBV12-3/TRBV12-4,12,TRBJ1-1,CASSIRPPEAFF,TGTGCCAGCAGCATCCGACCCCCTGAAGCTTTCTTT
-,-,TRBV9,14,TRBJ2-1,CASSGIGSYNEQFF,TGTGCCAGCAGCGGAATTGGGTCCTACAATGAGCAGTTCTTC